These T cell receptor beta chains were read from a single sample in a study of cytomegalovirus exposure and HLA in healthy donors. Assay: immunoSEQ multiplex PCR; the TCRdb copy retains only in-frame clones and omits some. This table has roughly 190,000 clones, 9.5% appearing once. The specimen sequenced was PBMCs. Source of these receptors: a woman in her thirties in good health and CMV-seropositive. Each CDR3 is given with its conserved first and last residue. The order of the fields is V gene, CDR3 length, clone size, D gene, J gene, CDR3 DNA, CDR3 protein. A D gene is named only where the DNA matches it firmly. Clone size, where shown, is once, few, many, or a class for clones that have expanded.

TRBV2	13	-	-	TRBJ2-2	TGTGCCAGCACTCAACTGAACACCGGGGAGCTGTTTTTT	CASTQLNTGELFF
TRBV11-2	17	few	-	TRBJ1-2	TGTGCCAGCAGCTTAGTTGTAGTTGAGGCTGGTAGAACGGGCTACACCTTC	CASSLVVVEAGRTGYTF
TRBV19	16	-	TRBD1	TRBJ1-1	TGTGCCAGTAGTATTGTGGGACAGGGACGATTCACTGAAGCTTTCTTT	CASSIVGQGRFTEAFF
TRBV7-2	17	-	-	TRBJ1-4	TGTGCCAGCAGCTTAGTAATAGCGGGGGGAACTAATGAAAAACTGTTTTTT	CASSLVIAGGTNEKLFF
TRBV19	14	few	TRBD1	TRBJ2-7	TGTGCCAGTAGTATAGGGACAGGGCCTTACGAGCAGTACTTC	CASSIGTGPYEQYF
TRBV6-4	13	-	-	TRBJ1-1	TGTGCCAGCAGTGTCTTGGAGGGCACTGAAGCTTTCTTT	CASSVLEGTEAFF
TRBV5-1	13	-	-	TRBJ1-1	TGCGCCAGCAGCTTGCGGGTGGAGTCTGAAGCTTTCTTT	CASSLRVESEAFF
TRBV23-1	14	few	-	TRBJ2-5	TGCGCCAGCATCGGACAGAATGTTCGAGAGGCCCAGTACTTC	CASIGQNVREAQYF
TRBV2	14	-	TRBD1	TRBJ1-3	TGTGCCGGTATCGGACAGGGGGCTGGAAACACCATATATTTT	CAGIGQGAGNTIYF
TRBV2	13	-	-	TRBJ1-1	TGTGCCAGCAGTGAAAGGAGGTCGCTCGAAGCTTTCTTT	CASSERRSLEAFF
TRBV5-1	14	-	TRBD1	TRBJ2-7	TGCGCCAGCAGCTTGGCGGGACAGACCAACGAGCAGTACTTC	CASSLAGQTNEQYF
TRBV5-6	16	few	-	TRBJ2-3	TGTGCCAGCCAACCCGTGGAAAACAGGGTTGCAGATACGCAGTATTTT	CASQPVENRVADTQYF
TRBV6-1	14	-	TRBD1	TRBJ2-7	TGTGCCAGCAGGTACAGGGACAGGGAGTACGAGCAGTACTTC	CASRYRDREYEQYF
TRBV27	13	few	TRBD2	TRBJ2-5	TGTGCCAGCAGTTCTGGCGGGGGGGATAACCGGTACTTC	CASSSGGGDNRYF
TRBV25-1	15	few	-	TRBJ1-4	TGTGCCAGCAGTGAAGGGGGCCATAAGGAGGAAAAACTGTTTTTT	CASSEGGHKEEKLFF
TRBV5-8	18	few	TRBD2	TRBJ2-1	TGTGCCAGCAGCTTGTCCACTAGCGGGACAAACTCCTACAATGAGCAGTTCTTC	CASSLSTSGTNSYNEQFF
TRBV7-9	14	-	TRBD1	TRBJ2-7	TGTGCCAGCAGTAAACCAGGGGGCTCCTACGAGCAGTACTTC	CASSKPGGSYEQYF
TRBV29-1	14	-	-	TRBJ2-5	TGCAGCGTTGGGAAGCGCTCATACGGGGAGACCCAGTACTTC	CSVGKRSYGETQYF
TRBV7-2	12	-	-	TRBJ2-1	TGTGCCAGCAGCTTGTATTACAATGAGCAGTTCTTC	CASSLYYNEQFF
TRBV29-1	14	few	-	TRBJ1-5	TGCAGCGTTGGGACAGACCCAACCGCTCAGCCCCAGCATTTT	CSVGTDPTAQPQHF
TRBV19	14	-	-	TRBJ2-5	TGTGCCAGTACCCCGGTGGCTAGGGGGAAAGGCCTGTACTTC	CASTPVARGKGLYF
TRBV5-1	14	-	-	TRBJ2-3	TGCGCCAGCAGGGACTTCACTAGCACAGATACGCAGTATTTT	CASRDFTSTDTQYF
TRBV6-5	15	-	-	TRBJ1-2	TGTGCCAGCAGTTCCGACAACAGTTTCAGGGTCGGCTACACCTTC	CASSSDNSFRVGYTF
TRBV6-6	15	-	-	TRBJ2-7	TGTGCCAGCATTAAAGAGGGACAAAAAACCTACGAGCAGTACTTC	CASIKEGQKTYEQYF
TRBV11-3	15	-	-	TRBJ2-1	TGTGCCAGCAGCTTCCCGGACCCGGAGGGCAATGAGCAGTTCTTC	CASSFPDPEGNEQFF
TRBV27	14	-	TRBD2	TRBJ2-7	TGTGCCTGGGGGGAGGGCGACGGGCTCTACGAGCAGTACTTC	CAWGEGDGLYEQYF